A selection of T cell receptor beta chains follows, all from one sample in a study of blood T cell repertoires in COVID-19. Profiling relied on immunoSEQ multiplex PCR, and the TCRdb table lists in-frame clones only, not all of them. The table shows 200,000 to 250,000 clones, with roughly four fifths occurring only once. The source material was PBMCs or T cells enriched from blood (not recorded which). All receptors come from a woman in her forties or fifties who had been exposed to COVID-19. CDR3s include the opening cysteine and the closing phenylalanine or tryptophan. A D gene is named only where the DNA matches it firmly. The size field is filled for only some rows; it gives once, few, many or a size class.

clone_size	d_call	v_call	j_call	cdr3_nt	cdr3_aa
few	NA	TRBV5-6	TRBJ1-5	TGTGCCAGCAGCTTCTTTGGACAGAATAGCAATCAGCCCCAGCATTTT	CASSFFGQNSNQPQHF
NA	NA	TRBV19	TRBJ1-5	TGTGCCAGTAGTATGAGTCTTCGGCCCCAGCATTTT	CASSMSLRPQHF
NA	NA	TRBV6-5	TRBJ1-2	TGTGCCAGCAGGGGGACATCCACGGGTAGTTATGGCTACACCTTC	CASRGTSTGSYGYTF
NA	TRBD1	TRBV18	TRBJ1-3	TGTGCCAGCTCACCCAACCCGAGACAGGGGCTCACGGACACCATATATTTT	CASSPNPRQGLTDTIYF
NA	NA	TRBV19	TRBJ1-2	TGTGCCAGTAGTATGGCCCAGGACTATGGCTACACCTTC	CASSMAQDYGYTF
NA	NA	TRBV3-1/TRBV3-2	TRBJ1-2	TGTGCCAGCAGCCAAGCACGGTTGTATGGCTACACCTTC	CASSQARLYGYTF
NA	NA	TRBV19	TRBJ1-5	TGTGCCAGTAGTATAGGTAGCGATTATCAGCCCCAGCATTTT	CASSIGSDYQPQHF
once	TRBD1	TRBV6-4	TRBJ1-4	TGTGCCAGCAGTGAAGGGGGCTATGAAAAACTGTTTTTT	CASSEGGYEKLFF
NA	NA	TRBV9	TRBJ2-1	TGTGCCAGCAGCGTAGCTTACAATGAGCAGTTCTTC	CASSVAYNEQFF
NA	NA	TRBV30	TRBJ1-2	TGTGCCTGGAGTACAGCTTTAGCTAACTATGGCTACACCTTC	CAWSTALANYGYTF
once	NA	TRBV27	TRBJ1-1	TGTGCCAGCAGTGTATACCAGACAACTGAAGCTTTCTTT	CASSVYQTTEAFF
NA	NA	TRBV7-2	TRBJ1-2	TGTGCCAGCAGCTTTGGGGGGGAAGGCTACACCTTC	CASSFGGEGYTF
few	NA	TRBV2	TRBJ1-1	TGTGCCAGCAGTGAAGGGACAAGGGTTGTCACTGAAGCTTTCTTT	CASSEGTRVVTEAFF
NA	NA	TRBV6-5	TRBJ1-6	TGTGCCAGCAGGGGCCAAGGAGGCTCACCCCTCCACTTT	CASRGQGGSPLHF
NA	TRBD1	TRBV9	TRBJ1-1	TGTGCCAGCAGCCCTCGACAGGGGGGGAACACTGAAGCTTTCTTT	CASSPRQGGNTEAFF
NA	NA	TRBV6-6	TRBJ2-6	TGTGCCAGCAGTCTCCGAGTGGGGCACTCTGGGGCCAACGTCCTGACTTTC	CASSLRVGHSGANVLTF
once	TRBD1	TRBV15	TRBJ2-1	TGTGCCACCAGCGGAATCGGGCCGGGACAGGGGTACAATGAGCAGTTCTTC	CATSGIGPGQGYNEQFF
NA	TRBD1	TRBV5-6	TRBJ1-1	TGTGCCAGCAGCACCGGAGGGACAGGCCGATTTACTGAAGCTTTCTTT	CASSTGGTGRFTEAFF
NA	NA	TRBV6-5	TRBJ1-1	TGTGCCAGCAGTTACTCCCAGAACACTGAAGCTTTCTTT	CASSYSQNTEAFF
NA	TRBD2	TRBV9	TRBJ2-1	TGTGCCAGCAGCGTAGTGGCCGCTAGCGGGGGTAAGCAGTTCTTC	CASSVVAASGGKQFF
NA	NA	TRBV6-5	TRBJ1-5	TGTGCCAGCACCCTCGGGGTGAATCAGCCCCAGCATTTT	CASTLGVNQPQHF
NA	TRBD1	TRBV13	TRBJ1-3	TGTGCCAGCAGCCAGGACAGGGCCTCTGGAAACACCATATATTTT	CASSQDRASGNTIYF
NA	TRBD1	TRBV28	TRBJ2-6	TGTGCCAGCAGTCCCGGGACAGGGACTGGGGCCAACGTCCTGACTTTC	CASSPGTGTGANVLTF
NA	TRBD2	TRBV5-1	TRBJ2-5	TGCGCCAGCAGTTGGGGACTAGGACAAGAGACCCAGTACTTC	CASSWGLGQETQYF
once	NA	TRBV21-1	TRBJ2-3	TGTGCCAGCAGCATACTAGCGGGGCCCACAGATACGCAGTATTTT	CASSILAGPTDTQYF
NA	NA	TRBV3-1/TRBV3-2	TRBJ1-6	TGTGCCAGCAGCCAAACCAGGGTCGGGTCACCCCTCCACTTT	CASSQTRVGSPLHF